This entry lists 7 T cell receptor beta chains sequenced from one sample in a study of cytomegalovirus exposure and HLA in healthy donors. The assay was immunoSEQ multiplex PCR, and TCRdb's table has in-frame clones only and misses some. The sample lists more than 100,000 clones, 70% to 90% occurring once. The sequenced sample consisted of PBMCs. The source of these receptors is a woman between 18 and 29 years old in good health and CMV-seropositive.

The rearrangement links TRBV19 to TRBJ1-5, with D possibly TRBD1 on 6 matching bases. Germline lookup yields CDR1 LNHDA and CDR2 SQIVND (reference sequence). The CDR3 contains 15 residues. The V end was cut by 7 bases, the J end by 6 bases, with 19 bases between. In DNA, the CDR3 is TGTGCCAGTACCCGAACAGGGTATTATGGTCAGCCCCAGCATTTT. Translation: CASTRTGYYGQPQHF.

The CDR3 protein is CATTGTIQETQYF. The CDR3 nucleotides are TGTGCCACCACAGGGACTATACAAGAGACCCAGTACTTC. The chain is built from TRBV7-9 and TRBJ2-5; D is perhaps TRBD2 (7 bases). Per germline, CDR1 SEHNR and CDR2 FQNEAQ (reference sequence). The CDR3 extends over 13 amino acids. Trimming cost V 10 bases and J 2 bases, with 14 bases left between them.

V usage is TRBV11-2 and J usage is TRBJ1-1; TRBD1 agrees at 8 bases. Germline assignment: CDR1 SGHAT and CDR2 FQNNGV. The length of the CDR3 is 14 residues. J gave up 4 bases and V 4 bases, and 5 bases lay outside the gene matches. Written as DNA, the CDR3 is TGTGCCAGCAGCTCATTTACAGGGGGCACTGAAGCTTTCTTT. Its translation: CASSSFTGGTEAFF.

This rearrangement joins TRBV6-1 to TRBJ1-2; 9 bases match TRBD1. Germline values: CDR1 MNHNS, CDR2 SASEGT. The V gene end was trimmed by 6 bases and the J gene end by 5 bases; junction bases not matched to a gene: 4. This CDR3 has 13 residues. DNA for the CDR3: TGTGCCAGCAGAGCCGGGACAGGGTATGGCTACACCTTC. As protein: CASRAGTGYGYTF.

The rearrangement uses TRBV4-1 and TRBJ1-6, with TRBD1 identical over 9 bases. With V trimmed by 5 bases and J by 1 base, 3 bases remained unmatched. Germline CDR1 reads MGHRA; CDR2 reads YSYEKL. There are 16 residues in the CDR3. CDR3 nucleotide sequence: TGCGCCAGCAGCAACAGGGGGCTGTCCTATAATTCACCCCTCCACTTT. This translates into CASSNRGLSYNSPLHF.

The chain carries TRBV4-1 and TRBJ1-2; D is unclear. V dropped 0 bases and J dropped 4 bases, with 6 bases sitting between them. Looked up from germline, CDR1 is MGHRA and CDR2 is YSYEKL. The length of the CDR3 is 13 residues. The CDR3 DNA follows: TGCGCCAGCAGCCAAGACCCAGTCTATGGCTACACCTTC. This gives the protein CASSQDPVYGYTF.

The chain couples TRBV10-1 to TRBJ2-7, with D maybe TRBD1 (5 bases). V was shortened by 8 bases and J by 3 bases, with 20 bases between the two germline ends. CDR3 length: 15 amino acids. CDR1 is WNHNN, CDR2 SYGVQD, per germline (reference sequence). The CDR3 nucleotides read TGCGCCAGCGGTGGGCCAGGGCCCCAGGGCTACGAGCAGTACTTC. Translating it yields CASGGPGPQGYEQYF.